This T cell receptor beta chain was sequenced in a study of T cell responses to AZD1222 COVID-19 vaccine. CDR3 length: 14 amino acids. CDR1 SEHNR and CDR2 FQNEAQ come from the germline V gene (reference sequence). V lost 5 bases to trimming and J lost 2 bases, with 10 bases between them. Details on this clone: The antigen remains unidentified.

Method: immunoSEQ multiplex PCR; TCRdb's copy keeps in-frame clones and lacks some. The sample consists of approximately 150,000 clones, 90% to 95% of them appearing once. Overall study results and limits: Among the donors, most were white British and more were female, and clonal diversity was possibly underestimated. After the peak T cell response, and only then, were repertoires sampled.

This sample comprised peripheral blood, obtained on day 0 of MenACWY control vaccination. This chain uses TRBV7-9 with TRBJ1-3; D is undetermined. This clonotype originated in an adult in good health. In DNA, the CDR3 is TGTGCCAGCAGCCCTCCGGCAGCTGGAAACACCATATATTTT. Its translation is CASSPPAAGNTIYF.